These T cell receptor beta chains were read from a single sample in a study of shared clonotypes between healthy human individuals. TCRdb keeps only in-frame clones here, not all; method: immunoSEQ multiplex PCR. The sample comprises under 2.5 million clones, roughly 92% of which are singletons, and about 0.41% rests with the top ten. The sample comprised naive CD4+ T cells from PBMCs. The receptors were sampled from a man younger than 35 in good health. Some clones in this sample may be carry-over from other donors' samples. Each CDR3 is given with its conserved first and last residue. The D gene is left open where the match is weak. Size is stated for part of the rows, as once, few or many counts, or as a class when the clone is expanded.

V: TRBV27
J: TRBJ1-5
D: .
size: .
CDR3: CASSQDRNQPQHF
DNA: TGTGCCAGCAGTCAAGACAGAAATCAGCCCCAGCATTTT

V: TRBV19
J: TRBJ2-7
D: TRBD2
size: .
CDR3: CASSVTSGRPEQYF
DNA: TGTGCCAGTAGTGTCACTAGCGGGAGGCCCGAGCAGTACTTC

V: TRBV5-1
J: TRBJ2-1
D: .
size: .
CDR3: CASSLGQGYNEQFF
DNA: TGCGCCAGCAGCTTGGGCCAGGGGTACAATGAGCAGTTCTTC

V: TRBV7-7
J: TRBJ2-1
D: TRBD2
size: .
CDR3: CASSYGTSGLNEQFF
DNA: TGTGCCAGCAGCTACGGGACTAGCGGGCTCAATGAGCAGTTCTTC

V: TRBV6-5
J: TRBJ1-5
D: TRBD1
size: .
CDR3: CASRIRDRSNQPQHF
DNA: TGTGCCAGCAGGATCCGGGACAGGTCAAATCAGCCCCAGCATTTT

V: TRBV30
J: TRBJ1-1
D: .
size: .
CDR3: CAWSVFTLPTGAFF
DNA: TGTGCCTGGAGTGTATTTACACTCCCAACCGGAGCTTTCTTT

V: TRBV5-1
J: TRBJ1-1
D: .
size: .
CDR3: CASNARLNTEAFF
DNA: TGCGCCAGCAACGCCAGGTTGAACACTGAAGCTTTCTTT

V: TRBV28
J: TRBJ2-5
D: .
size: .
CDR3: CASRIGRVAGTQYF
DNA: TGTGCCAGCAGAATCGGGCGGGTTGCAGGGACCCAGTACTTC

V: TRBV4-1
J: TRBJ2-1
D: TRBD2
size: .
CDR3: CASSETGLAGDSNEQFF
DNA: TGCGCCAGCAGCGAAACGGGACTAGCGGGAGACTCTAATGAGCAGTTCTTC

V: TRBV7-9
J: TRBJ1-5
D: .
size: .
CDR3: CASSPGSYQPQHF
DNA: TGTGCCAGCAGCCCTGGCTCTTATCAGCCCCAGCATTTT

V: TRBV2
J: TRBJ2-7
D: .
size: .
CDR3: CASSERTQGRPGYEQYF
DNA: TGTGCCAGCAGTGAAAGGACCCAGGGGCGGCCCGGCTACGAGCAGTACTTC

V: TRBV5-1
J: TRBJ2-3
D: .
size: once
CDR3: CASSLTVHPLDTQYF
DNA: TGCGCCAGCAGCCTAACCGTCCACCCGTTAGATACGCAGTATTTT

V: TRBV27
J: TRBJ1-5
D: .
size: .
CDR3: CASRSVDTYQPQHF
DNA: TGTGCCAGCAGGTCCGTGGACACTTATCAGCCCCAGCATTTT

V: TRBV6-1
J: TRBJ1-1
D: .
size: .
CDR3: CASSEEGELAFF
DNA: TGTGCCAGCAGTGAAGAGGGGGAGTTAGCTTTCTTT

V: TRBV2
J: TRBJ1-2
D: .
size: .
CDR3: CASSDWAQPDSNYGYTF
DNA: TGTGCCAGCAGTGATTGGGCCCAACCCGACAGTAACTATGGCTACACCTTC

V: TRBV9
J: TRBJ2-7
D: TRBD2
size: .
CDR3: CASSYEAAGGPYEQYF
DNA: TGTGCCAGCAGCTACGAAGCGGCGGGAGGGCCCTACGAGCAGTACTTC

V: TRBV4-2
J: TRBJ2-3
D: TRBD1
size: .
CDR3: CASSQLGQGTDTQYF
DNA: TGTGCCAGCAGCCAATTGGGACAGGGGACAGATACGCAGTATTTT

V: TRBV7-8
J: TRBJ2-7
D: .
size: .
CDR3: CASSLDGRIYEQYF
DNA: TGTGCCAGCAGCTTAGACGGACGAATCTACGAGCAGTACTTC

V: TRBV6-5
J: TRBJ2-3
D: TRBD1
size: .
CDR3: CASSRTGPRDTQYF
DNA: TGTGCCAGCAGTAGGACAGGGCCAAGAGATACGCAGTATTTT

V: TRBV6-5
J: TRBJ1-2
D: .
size: once
CDR3: CASSYSNVIGYTF
DNA: TGTGCCAGCAGTTATTCAAACGTCATTGGCTACACCTTC

V: TRBV4-3
J: TRBJ2-7
D: TRBD2
size: .
CDR3: CASSQAHSSGSGAYEQYF
DNA: TGCGCCAGCAGCCAAGCCCACTCTAGCGGGTCTGGAGCCTACGAGCAGTACTTC

V: TRBV5-4
J: TRBJ2-7
D: TRBD2
size: .
CDR3: CASSLRGREGSYEQYF
DNA: TGTGCCAGCAGCCTAAGGGGGCGGGAGGGATCCTACGAGCAGTACTTC

V: TRBV4-3
J: TRBJ2-6
D: .
size: .
CDR3: CASSQEIGPGANVLTF
DNA: TGCGCCAGCAGCCAAGAAATAGGGCCTGGGGCCAACGTCCTGACTTTC

V: TRBV4-3
J: TRBJ2-3
D: .
size: .
CDR3: CASSQDQGDTQYF
DNA: TGCGCCAGCAGCCAAGATCAGGGAGATACGCAGTATTTT

V: TRBV2
J: TRBJ1-5
D: TRBD1
size: .
CDR3: CASSREQGGQPQHF
DNA: TGTGCCAGCAGTCGGGAACAGGGGGGGCAGCCCCAGCATTTT

V: TRBV9
J: TRBJ2-1
D: .
size: .
CDR3: CASREGPERNEQFF
DNA: TGTGCCAGCAGGGAGGGCCCCGAGCGCAATGAGCAGTTCTTC

V: TRBV5-1
J: TRBJ2-3
D: .
size: .
CDR3: CASSIQTSGSDTQYF
DNA: TGCGCCAGCAGCATTCAGACATCGGGTTCAGATACGCAGTATTTT

V: TRBV7-2
J: TRBJ2-7
D: TRBD2
size: .
CDR3: CASSLWTSGISYEQYF
DNA: TGTGCCAGCAGCTTGTGGACTAGCGGGATCTCCTACGAGCAGTACTTC